Below are 18 T cell receptor beta chains sequenced from a single sample in a study of beta chain features in type 1 diabetes. Study outcomes and limitations: TCRB CDR3s from Type 1 diabetes patients were moderately but significantly shorter in all four CD4+ subsets.

Expressed TCRB transcripts were sequenced because the entire RNA isolate underwent reverse transcription. The protocol was immunoSEQ multiplex PCR, while the TCRdb copy is restricted to in-frame clones and leaves out a portion. The table includes 600,000 to 700,000 clones, 9.5% to 15% detected once. These receptors have no known antigen. Specimen: naive CD4+ T cells from blood. The receptors come from a man aged 25-45 years with type 1 diabetes.

This clone was found a few times. The rearrangement links TRBV7-2 to TRBJ2-1; no definite D call. From germline, CDR1 is SGHTA and CDR2 FQGNSA. CDR3 size: 15 residues. Trimming stripped 1 base from V and 3 bases from J, with 10 bases between. CDR3: CASSLDSGRYNEQFF. For the CDR3, the DNA is TGTGCCAGCAGCTTAGATTCCGGTCGCTACAATGAGCAGTTCTTC.

The table lists this clone with a few counts. V gene TRBV5-1 combines with J gene TRBJ1-6; D ambiguous. Between the trimmed V and J ends, which lost 4 bases and 10 bases, there was a span of 18 bases. Germline V gene data show CDR1 as SGHRS and CDR2 as YFSETQ. This CDR3 region has 15 residues. The CDR3 reads CASSHEPGVGSPLHF. The CDR3 region has the DNA TGCGCCAGCAGCCACGAGCCGGGAGTAGGATCACCCCTCCACTTT.

This clone was recorded a few times. This sequence joins TRBV29-1 and TRBJ2-5, with 8 bases that match TRBD2. Germline CDR1 SQVTM, CDR2 ANQGSEA. With 4 bases clipped from V and 1 base from J, the junction kept 8 bases outside the gene matches. CDR3 length: 15 residues. CDR3 sequence reads: CSVGPSRGAQETQYF. CDR3 DNA: TGCAGCGTTGGACCGTCGCGGGGGGCCCAAGAGACCCAGTACTTC. The variable domain in full, with the rest retrieved from reference TRBV29-1 and TRBJ2-5, is SAVISQKPSRDICQRGTSLTIQCQVDSQVTMMFWYRQQPGQSLTLIATANQGSEATYESGFVIDKFPISRPNLTFSTLTVSNMSPEDSSIYLCSVGPSRGAQETQYFGPGTRLLVL.

The rearrangement links TRBV7-2 to TRBJ1-5, with D unresolved. V was trimmed by 1 base and J by 7 bases, leaving 8 bases between them. Germline V gene data show CDR1 as SGHTA and CDR2 as FQGNSA. There are 13 residues in the CDR3. This CDR3 reads CASSLVSRQPQHF. The CDR3, as DNA: TGTGCCAGCAGCTTAGTCTCGCGCCAGCCCCAGCATTTT.

This clone was seen only a few times. This chain joins TRBV5-4 and TRBJ2-3; TRBD1 matches 9 bases. Germline loops: CDR1 SGHNT, CDR2 YYREEE (reference sequence). The CDR3 consists of 15 residues. J gave up 3 bases and V 4 bases, and 6 bases lay outside the gene matches. Here the CDR3 DNA reads TGTGCCAGCAGCGTACAGGGGGCCGGTACAGATACGCAGTATTTT. It specifies CASSVQGAGTDTQYF.

The J gene is TRBJ1-1, the V gene TRBV27; no firm D call. CDR3 length: 15 amino acids. Germline V CDR1 and CDR2: MNHEY, SMNVEV (reference sequence). Trimming removed 5 bases at V and 3 bases at J, with 16 bases between. In DNA, the CDR3 is TGTGCCAGCAGTCTCTCTAAGGATATCTACACTGAAGCTTTCTTT. Translated: CASSLSKDIYTEAFF.

Comments on this clone: This sample includes further DNA sequences coding for the same CDR3. The V gene is TRBV7-9, the J gene TRBJ1-1; D is possibly TRBD1 (5 bases). With 2 bases removed from V and 0 bases from J, the gap between germline ends came to 7 bases. CDR1 SEHNR and CDR2 FQNEAQ come from the germline V gene (reference sequence). This CDR3 spans 14 amino acids. The CDR3 coding sequence is TGTGCCAGCAGCTTACAGGGCATGAACACTGAAGCTTTCTTT. Translation: CASSLQGMNTEAFF.

Comment on this clone: Other DNA sequences from this sample encode an identical CDR3 as well. The chain combines TRBV9 with TRBJ1-6; no clear D gene. Germline lookup yields CDR1 SGDLS and CDR2 YYNGEE. This CDR3 is built from 14 residues. Trimming removed 2 bases at V and 6 bases at J, with 9 bases between. In DNA, the CDR3 is TGTGCCAGCAGCGTCGGACGGTTTAATTCACCCCTCCACTTT. This gives the protein CASSVGRFNSPLHF. Filled out from reference TRBV9 and TRBJ1-6, the complete variable domain reads DSGVTQTPKHLITATGQRVTLRCSPRSGDLSVYWYQQSLDQGLQFLIQYYNGEERAKGNILERFSAQQFPDLHSELNLSSLELGDSALYFCASSVGRFNSPLHFGNGTRLTVT.

The sample holds a few counts of this clone. V and J are TRBV11-2 and TRBJ2-5, with 16 bases fitting TRBD2. Germline values: CDR1 SGHAT, CDR2 FQNNGV. This CDR3 spans 17 amino acids. J gave up 5 bases and V 4 bases, and 7 bases lay outside the gene matches. The CDR3 loop is CASSSGTSGGAGETQYF. Written as DNA, the CDR3 is TGTGCCAGCAGCTCCGGGACTAGCGGGGGGGCAGGGGAGACCCAGTACTTC. Filled out from reference TRBV11-2 and TRBJ2-5, the complete variable domain reads EAGVAQSPRYKIIEKRQSVAFWCNPISGHATLYWYQQILGQGPKLLIQFQNNGVVDDSQLPKDRFSAERLKGVDSTLKIQPAKLEDSAVYLCASSSGTSGGAGETQYFGPGTRLLVL.

The chain is built from TRBV2 and TRBJ2-5; tentative D call: TRBD2 (6 bases). The V end lost 4 bases, the J end lost 7 bases, and 13 bases lay between the germline ends. This CDR3 region has 13 residues. Germline CDR1 SNHLY, CDR2 FYNNEI. The CDR3 DNA follows: TGTGCCAGCAGTGGGGAGGATCTGGCGACCCAGTACTTC. Translation: CASSGEDLATQYF.

Comment on this clone: Other DNA sequences of this sample code for an identical CDR3. This chain links TRBV7-9 with TRBJ1-5; D is ambiguous. This CDR3 is 13 amino acids long. V was trimmed by 1 base and J by 6 bases, leaving 7 bases between them. Germline V gene lookup returns CDR1 SEHNR and CDR2 FQNEAQ (reference sequence). The CDR3 DNA sequence: TGTGCCAGCAGCTTAGTTGAAGGTCAGCCCCAGCATTTT. This encodes CASSLVEGQPQHF.

Only a few counts were recorded for this clone. The chain is built from TRBV29-1 and TRBJ2-5, with D hard to call. The CDR3 runs 12 residues. V lost 3 bases, J lost 5 bases, and 10 bases lay in between. The V gene's germline CDR1 is SQVTM and CDR2 ANQGSEA. CDR3 sequence (DNA): TGCAGCGTTGAGGGCCCGGAGGAGACCCAGTACTTC. Translation gives CSVEGPEETQYF.

This clone was counted at least ten times. The V and J genes are TRBV6-6 and TRBJ2-7; D not resolved. The CDR3 is 14 amino acids. The V gene's germline CDR1 is MNHNY and CDR2 SVGAGI (reference sequence). Trimming removed 0 bases from V and 0 bases from J, with 6 bases in between. The CDR3 DNA is TGTGCCAGCAGTTACTCGGCCAACTCCTACGAGCAGTACTTC. It yields the protein CASSYSANSYEQYF.

The chain recombines TRBV15 with TRBJ2-3; 10 bases match TRBD2. Germline CDR1 reads LNHNV; CDR2 reads YYDKDF (reference sequence). V trimming: 11 bases; J trimming: 2 bases; junction bases outside the gene matches: 7. The CDR3 totals 14 residues. The CDR3 DNA follows: TGTGCCTCCGAGAGCGGGGGGGCCACAGATACGCAGTATTTT. This translates into CASESGGATDTQYF.

This rearrangement joins TRBV2 to TRBJ2-3, with D uncertain. The ends were cut back, 6 bases at V and 1 base at J, with 14 bases in the middle. Germline V gene data show CDR1 as SNHLY and CDR2 as FYNNEI. This CDR3 contains 15 residues. For the CDR3, the DNA is TGTGCCAGCAGGGCCAGCCGGGTAGGCACAGATACGCAGTATTTT. This sequence encodes CASRASRVGTDTQYF.

This clone was observed a few times. V gene TRBV30 combines with J gene TRBJ2-3; D gene unclear. Germline values: CDR1 GTSNPN, CDR2 SVGIG (reference sequence). This CDR3 comprises 15 residues. V dropped 0 bases and J dropped 2 bases, with 12 bases sitting between them. The CDR3 sequence is CAWSVRRPATDTQYF. The DNA for the CDR3 is TGTGCCTGGAGTGTACGTAGGCCCGCCACAGATACGCAGTATTTT.

The chain joins TRBV11-2 to TRBJ2-7, with 12 bases lining up with TRBD1. This CDR3 has 16 residues. V shed 6 bases, J shed 3 bases, and the junction held 9 bases outside the gene matches. Germline V gene data show CDR1 as SGHAT and CDR2 as FQNNGV. The CDR3 DNA follows: TGTGCCAGCAGAACACCCCGGGACAGGGGGCACTACGAGCAGTACTTC. This sequence encodes CASRTPRDRGHYEQYF. Complete variable domain (other parts from reference TRBV11-2 and TRBJ2-7): EAGVAQSPRYKIIEKRQSVAFWCNPISGHATLYWYQQILGQGPKLLIQFQNNGVVDDSQLPKDRFSAERLKGVDSTLKIQPAKLEDSAVYLCASRTPRDRGHYEQYFGPGTRLTVT.

CDR3 DNA: TGTGCCAGCAGTGTTAGGGGGCCAGAGACCCAGTACTTC. Translated, it gives CASSVRGPETQYF. J is TRBJ2-5 and V is TRBV2; TRBD1 matches 7 bases. Per germline, CDR1 SNHLY and CDR2 FYNNEI. This CDR3 contains 13 residues. V trimming: 4 bases; J trimming: 4 bases; junction bases outside the gene matches: 3.